Given below is one T cell receptor beta chain in context. What it binds is unknown. These data belong to a study of early T cells in non-severe SARS-CoV-2 infection. Background on the study: From unsorted whole blood, bulk RNA was sequenced, and the chains remained unpaired. Points from the study as a whole: Anti-spike CD8 responses were favored in VDJdb matching, and private and CD4 specificities were missed.

Unique molecular identifier tags were affixed to discrete cDNA molecules. TCRdb itself ran the 5' RACE reads through MiXCR, one entry per CDR3 protein. The data show approximately 48,000 distinct CDR3 sequences, with about 6% seen just once and approximately 2.8% held by the top ten. The CDR3 totals 15 residues. The V gene end was trimmed by 6 bases and the J gene end by 4 bases; junction bases not matched to a gene: 7. Looked up from germline, CDR1 is SNHLY and CDR2 is FYNNEI. The V and J genes are TRBV2 and TRBJ1-3; 9 bases fit TRBD1. This receptor was taken from an adult who was a healthcare worker with PCR-confirmed SARS-CoV-2 infection or an uninfected control (not recorded which). The input for sequencing was whole blood, taken at baseline. This CDR3 is CASRGDRAEGNTIYF. CDR3 nucleotide sequence: TGTGCCAGCAGGGGGGACAGGGCGGAAGGAAACACCATATATTTT.